Given below is one T cell receptor beta chain in context. What it binds is unknown. This sample also contains other DNA sequences that code for the same CDR3. The entry originates in a study of shared clonotypes between healthy human individuals. The study's findings and limits: The sharing of 4.5% to 5.5% of naive CD4 clonotypes was seen across a handful of donors. Generation probability values for non-shared clonotypes were lower than those for clonotypes shared by all four donors. Measured sharing among donors was expected to vary with sequencing depth.

The length of the CDR3 is 11 residues. Germline CDR1 GTSNPN, CDR2 SVGIG (reference sequence). The V and J ends lost 4 bases and 1 base respectively, with 5 bases between them. CD45RA-negative memory and CD45RA+ naive subsets were split from the CD4+ cells. Produced via immunoSEQ multiplex PCR; TCRdb's table is partial and in-frame only. Counted here are more than 2 million clones, approximately 95% occurring once; the ten biggest clones make up about 0.13%. The sequencing input was naive CD4+ T cells sorted from blood. Sample subset: CD45RA+ positively selected. The chain combines TRBV30 with TRBJ2-7; D not resolved. The sequence was collected from a man aged 18 to 35 in good health. As DNA, the CDR3 is TGTGCCTGGAAACTTTCCTACGAGCAGTACTTC. Protein product: CAWKLSYEQYF. Looking up the rest from reference TRBV30 and TRBJ2-7 gives the full variable domain: SQTIHQWPATLVQPVGSPLSLECTVEGTSNPNLYWYRQAAGRGLQLLFYSVGIGQISSEVPQNLSASRPQDRQFILSSKKLLLSDSGFYLCAWKLSYEQYFGPGTRLTVT.